This entry concerns a single T cell receptor beta chain. Its matching antigen is unknown. This entry comes from a study of OX40 agonist ivuxolimab in advanced cancers. Study context: The patients' treatment was ivuxolimab, an agonistic anti-OX40 (CD134) antibody. The study's findings and limits: Low clonal expansion, among the lowest seen, marked partial responders at 0.1-3.0 mg/kg. Also present in some nonresponders was a low level of normalized T-cell clonal expansion.

Patients had blood sampled at baseline and again on cycle 4 day 1 and cycle 7 day 1. The CDR3 totals 15 residues. Germline V lookup: CDR1 LNHNV, CDR2 YYDKDF (reference sequence). The ends lost 3 bases at V and 2 bases at J; junction bases unmatched: 5. Only in-frame clones appear in the TCRdb table, and some are missing; sequencing was by immunoSEQ multiplex PCR. The table includes around 14,000 clones, approximately 93% detected once. The specimen comprised CD4+ or CD8+ T cells sorted from blood, sampled in a trial of the OX40 agonist ivuxolimab. The receptor comes from an adult with an advanced solid tumor such as melanoma, head and neck, liver or kidney cancer. The chain combines TRBV15 with TRBJ2-7; 9 bases map to TRBD1. The CDR3 nucleotides are TGTGCCACCAGCAGTCCGAGGGACAGGGCCTACGAGCAGTACTTC. Amino acid sequence: CATSSPRDRAYEQYF.